These 24 T cell receptor beta chains were sequenced from one sample in a study of blood T cell repertoires in COVID-19. Profiling relied on immunoSEQ multiplex PCR, and the TCRdb table lists in-frame clones only, not all of them. The repertoire holds about 310,000 clones, with about nine tenths as singletons. What was sequenced was peripheral blood. The receptors derive from a man aged 50-60 years with active or convalescent COVID-19.

Comments on this clone: The germline gene is not matched at one end of the junction; a read error may be the cause. This chain uses TRBV6-6 with TRBJ2-7; no definite D call. The germline gives CDR1 MNHNY, CDR2 SVGAGI (reference sequence). The CDR3 contains 15 residues. This CDR3 is CASSYDERSSYGQYF. The CDR3 coding sequence is TGTGCCAGCAGTTACGATGAGCGAAGCTCCTACGGGCAGTACTTC.

V is TRBV25-1 and J is TRBJ2-7; a possible D gene is TRBD2 (5 bases). V was pared by 5 bases and J by 0 bases, with 14 bases between. The CDR3 consists of 15 residues. The germline V gene encodes CDR1 MGHDK and CDR2 SYGVNS. CDR3 loop: CASSKGGSSSYEQYF. The CDR3 DNA reads TGTGCCAGCAGTAAAGGCGGGTCCAGCTCCTACGAGCAGTACTTC.

The chain has TRBV7-2 and TRBJ2-1, with TRBD1 matching 7 bases. After removal of 5 bases from V and 10 bases from J, the junction contained 8 bases not matched to a gene. The germline CDR1 and CDR2 sequences are SGHTA and FQGNSA. The CDR3 sequence is 13 residues long. The CDR3: CASSVETGLEQFF. Written as DNA, the CDR3 is TGTGCCAGCAGCGTCGAGACAGGGCTGGAGCAGTTCTTC.

The chain links TRBV5-1 to TRBJ2-7; perhaps TRBD1 as D (5 bases). Per the germline V gene, CDR1 is SGHRS and CDR2 is YFSETQ. The CDR3 runs to 14 residues. V lost 0 bases and J lost 3, with 10 bases in between. CDR3 in amino acids: CASSLAVTDYEQYF. CDR3 nucleotides: TGCGCCAGCAGCTTGGCCGTGACAGACTACGAGCAGTACTTC.

The genes are TRBV6-1 and TRBJ1-4, with 7 bases matching TRBD1. CDR3 length: 15 amino acids. Germline V gives CDR1 MNHNS, CDR2 SASEGT. Losses at the gene ends were 3 bases for V and 5 bases for J; bases not matched to a gene: 6. The CDR3: CASSDPTGPNEKLFF. The CDR3 DNA sequence: TGTGCCAGCAGTGACCCGACAGGGCCCAATGAAAAACTGTTTTTT.

The chain is built from TRBV9 and TRBJ1-6; TRBD1 is a possible D gene (5 bases). V lost 2 bases and J 9 bases, leaving 15 bases between the germline ends. The CDR3 consists of 15 residues. Germline V CDR1 and CDR2: SGDLS, YYNGEE. DNA of the CDR3: TGTGCCAGCAGCGTCAACAGGCGTGATGGTTCACCCCTCCACTTT. Its protein product is CASSVNRRDGSPLHF.

The CDR3 loop reads CASSHPGELFF. The CDR3 DNA sequence: TGTGCCAGCAGCCACCCGGGGGAGCTGTTTTTT. The rearrangement links TRBV3-1 (or the pseudogene TRBV3-2) to TRBJ2-2; unclear D gene. Trimming cost V 3 bases and J 8 bases, with 4 bases left between them. The CDR3 is 11 residues long. Germline V CDR1 and CDR2: LGHDT, YNNKEL (reference sequence).

This chain links TRBV6-6 with TRBJ2-7, with D perhaps TRBD1 (5 bases). There are 14 residues in the CDR3. V was shortened by 6 bases and J by 0 bases, with 12 bases between the two germline ends. Per germline, CDR1 MNHNY and CDR2 SVGAGI (reference sequence). The CDR3 DNA is TGTGCCAGCAGAACCCCAGGACACTCCTACGAGCAGTACTTC. It is translated as CASRTPGHSYEQYF.

V is TRBV27 and J is TRBJ1-1; possibly TRBD1 for D (5 bases). Per germline, CDR1 MNHEY and CDR2 SMNVEV (reference sequence). The CDR3 is made up of 13 amino acids. Between the trimmed V and J ends, which lost 8 bases and 3 bases, there was a span of 13 bases. CDR3 DNA: TGTGCCAGCGGACAAGACAGTTACACTGAAGCTTTCTTT. This sequence encodes CASGQDSYTEAFF.

This clone has more than one count but fewer than ten. The rearrangement uses TRBV2 and TRBJ1-5; 8 bases are shared with TRBD1. Looked up from germline, CDR1 is SNHLY and CDR2 is FYNNEI. J lost 0 bases, V lost 6 bases, and 7 bases had no gene match. The CDR3 sequence is 16 residues long. The CDR3 bases are TGTGCCAGCAGAGCCCACAGGGGGGATAGCAATCAGCCCCAGCATTTT. Translation: CASRAHRGDSNQPQHF.

The chain couples TRBV5-6 to TRBJ1-4; D is possibly TRBD1 (5 bases). Trimming shortened V by 3 bases and J by 3 bases, and 12 bases separated the two germline ends. This CDR3 has 15 amino acids. CDR1 is SGHDT and CDR2 is YYEEEE in the germline V gene. CDR3 in amino acids: CASSSLDIANEKLFF. CDR3 nucleotides: TGTGCCAGCAGCTCCCTGGACATAGCTAATGAAAAACTGTTTTTT.

With regard to this clone: Distinct nucleotide sequences in the sample also encode this CDR3. The CDR3 nucleotides are TGTGCCAGCAGCTTAAGTAGGAACACTGAAGCTTTCTTT. Translation: CASSLSRNTEAFF. The chain employs TRBV7-3 and TRBJ1-1; D remains unclear. The CDR3 runs 13 residues. CDR1 and CDR2 (germline): SGHTA, FQGTGA. V lost 1 base, J lost 1 base, and 4 bases lay in between.

The chain combines TRBV4-2 with TRBJ1-2; tentatively, D is TRBD1 (6 bases). With 0 bases removed from V and 8 bases from J, the gap between germline ends came to 13 bases. This CDR3 comprises 14 residues. Germline CDR1 reads LGHNA; CDR2 reads YNFKEQ. Here the CDR3 reads CASSQDGRGIGYTF. Here the CDR3 DNA reads TGTGCCAGCAGCCAAGATGGTAGGGGGATCGGCTACACCTTC.

The chain recombines TRBV19 with TRBJ1-5, with D possibly matching TRBD1 (6 bases). The germline gives CDR1 LNHDA, CDR2 SQIVND (reference sequence). CDR3 length: 14 residues. Trimming shortened V by 7 bases and J by 5 bases, and 15 bases separated the two germline ends. Here the CDR3 DNA reads TGTGCCAGTATGGGTCGACAGGACCATCAGCCCCAGCATTTT. Protein: CASMGRQDHQPQHF.

About this clone: One end of the junction does not line up with germline, which may come from a read error. The chain carries TRBV7-7 and TRBJ2-5; D is unresolved. The germline CDR1 and CDR2 sequences are SSHAT and FNYEAQ (reference sequence). The CDR3 covers 13 residues. In nucleotides, the CDR3 is TGTGCTAGCAGCTCGACACCGCAAGAGACCCAGTACTTC. Translation gives CASSSTPQETQYF.

This sequence joins TRBV28 and TRBJ1-5, with TRBD1 matching 9 bases. Trimming removed 6 bases from V and 2 bases from J; junction bases left unmatched: 5. Germline V gene sequence: CDR1 MDHEN, CDR2 SYDVKM. The length of the CDR3 is 15 residues. CDR3 bases: TGTGCCAGCAGCGCGGACAGGGGAGGCAATCAGCCCCAGCATTTT. As protein: CASSADRGGNQPQHF.

This chain connects TRBV7-2 to TRBJ2-3, with 7 bases lining up with TRBD2. Germline V CDR1 and CDR2: SGHTA, FQGNSA. V was pared by 2 bases and J by 0 bases, with 5 bases of the junction left unmatched. The CDR3 runs to 16 residues. The DNA of the CDR3 is TGTGCCAGCAGCTTACTAGCGGACCCCAGCACAGATACGCAGTATTTT. Protein sequence: CASSLLADPSTDTQYF.

V is TRBV15 and J is TRBJ1-1; possibly TRBD1 for D (6 bases). The CDR3 is 15 residues long. Germline CDR1 and CDR2: LNHNV and YYDKDF (reference sequence). V was cut by 1 base and J by 1 base, with 10 bases left in between. The CDR3 region is CATSRGQVGNTEAFF. Written as DNA, the CDR3 is TGTGCCACCAGCAGAGGACAGGTCGGGAACACTGAAGCTTTCTTT.

This chain links TRBV4-1 with TRBJ2-7; D not certain. V gave up 1 base and J gave up 5 bases, with 12 bases separating them. This CDR3 region has 14 residues. Germline V lookup: CDR1 MGHRA, CDR2 YSYEKL. The CDR3 protein is CASSQVWHTNEQYF. DNA for the CDR3: TGCGCCAGCAGCCAAGTCTGGCATACCAACGAGCAGTACTTC.

This chain uses TRBV5-8 with TRBJ1-1; 7 bases are a match to TRBD1. The V and J ends lost 6 bases and 1 base, in that order; junction bases with no gene match: 9. This CDR3 has 15 amino acids. CDR1 is SGHTS, CDR2 YDEGEE, per germline. The CDR3: CASIRTGQGNTEAFF. CDR3 bases: TGTGCCAGCATCCGGACAGGTCAAGGGAACACTGAAGCTTTCTTT.

This clone was found once. The chain is built from TRBV7-2 and TRBJ2-5; 9 positions agree with TRBD2. Germline V gene data show CDR1 as SGHTA and CDR2 as FQGNSA. The V and J ends lost 3 bases and 5 bases, in that order; junction bases with no gene match: 10. The CDR3 contains 16 residues. The CDR3 reads CASSLNGGGALETQYF. DNA of the CDR3: TGTGCCAGCAGCTTGAACGGCGGGGGGGCGTTGGAGACCCAGTACTTC.

This sequence joins TRBV7-9 and TRBJ1-4; D is uncertain. The germline V gene has CDR1 SEHNR and CDR2 FQNEAQ (reference sequence). CDR3 length equals 12 residues. V was trimmed by 1 base and J by 8 bases, leaving 5 bases between them. CDR3 region: CASSLVREKLFF. The CDR3 nucleotides read TGTGCCAGCAGCTTAGTGCGAGAAAAACTGTTTTTT.

In its sample, this clone was seen a few times. At the DNA level, this CDR3 is encoded by other sequences in the same sample as well. In nucleotides, the CDR3 is TGTGCCAGCAGTTTACAGGGGGCTGCTGGCTACACCTTC. Protein product: CASSLQGAAGYTF. The chain joins TRBV28 to TRBJ1-2, with 8 bases fitting TRBD1. The CDR3 loop spans 13 amino acids. Germline V gene lookup returns CDR1 MDHEN and CDR2 SYDVKM. The V gene end was trimmed by 2 bases and the J gene end by 7 bases; junction bases not matched to a gene: 3.

The chain carries TRBV18 and TRBJ2-1, with 8 bases lining up with TRBD2. Trimming removed 3 bases from V and 9 bases from J; junction bases left unmatched: 4. There are 13 residues in the CDR3. Germline-derived CDR1 and CDR2 are KGHSH and LQKENI. The DNA of the CDR3 is TGTGCCAGCTCACCCGGGGGGGGGTCTGAGCAGTTCTTC. Translation: CASSPGGGSEQFF.